These 24 T cell receptor beta chains were sequenced from one sample in a study of shared clonotypes between healthy human individuals. Some clones are missing from TCRdb's copy, which holds only in-frame ones; the method was immunoSEQ multiplex PCR. The sample lists approximately 1.9 million clones, 93% occurring once. CD45RO-negative, CCR7-positively selected cells formed the naive CD8 fraction, excluding terminally differentiated effector memory CD45RA+ cells. The material sequenced was naive CD8+ T cells from PBMCs. The receptors come from a man between 18 and 29 years old in good health. Some clones in this sample may be carry-over from other donors' samples.

This sequence joins TRBV9 and TRBJ2-2; 14 bases are a match to TRBD2. V trimming: 4 bases; J trimming: 3 bases; junction bases outside the gene matches: 5. Germline values: CDR1 SGDLS, CDR2 YYNGEE. CDR3 length: 17 residues. The CDR3 sequence: CASSPGLAGDHTGELFF. Written as DNA, the CDR3 is TGTGCCAGCAGCCCGGGACTAGCGGGAGACCACACCGGGGAGCTGTTTTTT.

The V call is TRBV28, the J call TRBJ1-1; D unresolved. The ends were cut back, 5 bases at V and 1 base at J, with 11 bases in the middle. There are 14 residues in the CDR3. CDR1 MDHEN and CDR2 SYDVKM come from the germline V gene. CDR3 nucleotide sequence: TGTGCCAGCAGTCCGGCGAGAGGGAACACTGAAGCTTTCTTT. It codes for CASSPARGNTEAFF.

The chain links TRBV10-3 to TRBJ2-5; TRBD1 aligns across 12 bases. The CDR3 is made up of 16 amino acids. Germline V gene data show CDR1 as ENHRY and CDR2 as SYGVKD. Trimming removed 8 bases from V and 1 base from J; junction bases left unmatched: 8. The CDR3, as DNA: TGTGCCATCGGGGACAGGGGGCTTCCACCCCAAGAGACCCAGTACTTC. Protein sequence: CAIGDRGLPPQETQYF.

The V gene is TRBV6-4, the J gene TRBJ2-1, with 9 bases fitting TRBD2. V lost 1 base, J lost 8 bases, and 6 bases stayed unmatched. The length of the CDR3 is 15 residues. The V gene's germline CDR1 is MRHNA and CDR2 SNTAGT. The CDR3 DNA is TGTGCCAGCAGTGACTGGGCTAGCGGGACCCATGAGCAGTTCTTC. Translated, it gives CASSDWASGTHEQFF.

This clone was detected once. The V gene is TRBV11-3, the J gene TRBJ2-7, with a weak D call TRBD2 (5 bases). CDR1 is SGHNT and CDR2 is YENEEA in the germline V gene. Trimming shortened V by 2 bases and J by 4 bases, and 9 bases separated the two germline ends. This CDR3 region has 13 residues. CDR3 in amino acids: CASSLPGEYEQYF. As DNA, the CDR3 is TGTGCCAGCAGCTTACCCGGGGAGTACGAGCAGTACTTC.

CDR3 amino acids: CASSFWGTEAFF. The CDR3 DNA is TGTGCCAGCAGCTTTTGGGGCACTGAAGCTTTCTTT. This chain links TRBV7-2 with TRBJ1-1; D ambiguous. Looked up from germline, CDR1 is SGHTA and CDR2 is FQGNSA. The CDR3 is made up of 12 amino acids. V lost 3 bases and J lost 4, with 6 bases in between. Based on the CDR3 plus reference TRBV7-2 and TRBJ1-1, the full variable domain is GAGVSQSPSNKVTEKGKDVELRCDPISGHTALYWYRQSLGQGLEFLIYFQGNSAPDKSGLPSDRFSAERTGGSVSTLTIQRTQQEDSAVYLCASSFWGTEAFFGQGTRLTVV.

The chain carries TRBV7-2 and TRBJ2-1; 7 bases match TRBD2. V lost 5 bases, J lost 1 base, and 11 bases stayed unmatched. The CDR3 sequence is 17 residues long. CDR1 SGHTA and CDR2 FQGNSA come from the germline V gene. CDR3 nucleotide sequence: TGTGCCAGCAGCCCGAGCGGCGGGAGATGGTCCTACAATGAGCAGTTCTTC. It encodes CASSPSGGRWSYNEQFF.

This chain joins TRBV15 and TRBJ2-7, with 11 nucleotides matching TRBD2. CDR3 length equals 15 residues. Germline CDR1 reads LNHNV; CDR2 reads YYDKDF (reference sequence). V lost 1 base and J lost 6; bases outside the gene matches: 5. CDR3 loop: CATSRVAGGPGEQYF. CDR3 nucleotides: TGTGCCACCAGCAGAGTAGCGGGAGGGCCGGGCGAGCAGTACTTC. The complete variable domain, with remaining parts taken from reference TRBV15 and TRBJ2-7, reads DAMVIQNPRYQVTQFGKPVTLSCSQTLNHNVMYWYQQKSSQAPKLLFHYYDKDFNNEADTPDNFQSRRPNTSFCFLDIRSPGLGDTAMYLCATSRVAGGPGEQYFGPGTRLTVT.

CDR3 amino acids: CASSFAGPNTEAFF. DNA for the CDR3: TGTGCCAGCAGCTTCGCAGGGCCCAACACTGAAGCTTTCTTT. V is TRBV7-9 and J is TRBJ1-1; TRBD1 might be the D (5 bases). V lost 3 bases, J lost 2 bases, and 10 bases lay in between. Germline CDR1 SEHNR, CDR2 FQNEAQ (reference sequence). The CDR3 has 14 amino acids.

This chain connects TRBV6-1 to TRBJ2-1, with D hard to call. V was pared by 8 bases and J by 6 bases, with 8 bases between. This CDR3 contains 11 residues. The germline V gene has CDR1 MNHNS and CDR2 SASEGT. Here the CDR3 DNA reads TGTGCCAGCGGCCCTTTCAATGAGCAGTTCTTC. Translating it yields CASGPFNEQFF.

The chain joins TRBV5-1 to TRBJ2-2; 8 bases line up with TRBD1. The CDR3 spans 14 residues. CDR1 is SGHRS and CDR2 is YFSETQ in the germline V gene. The V and J ends lost 4 bases and 4 bases, in that order; junction bases with no gene match: 3. The CDR3 nucleotides read TGCGCCAGCAGCAGGACAGGGAGCACCGGGGAGCTGTTTTTT. Amino acids: CASSRTGSTGELFF.

This chain connects TRBV11-2 to TRBJ2-6; D unclear. The CDR3 is made up of 16 amino acids. V was pared by 5 bases and J by 0 bases, with 11 bases between. Per germline, CDR1 SGHAT and CDR2 FQNNGV. This chain's CDR3 is CASSPHGYSGANVLTF. CDR3 nucleotide sequence: TGTGCCAGCAGCCCCCATGGGTACTCTGGGGCCAACGTCCTGACTTTC.

The J gene is TRBJ2-7, the V gene TRBV5-1, with TRBD1 as a possible D gene (6 bases). This CDR3 region has 16 residues. V lost 0 bases, J lost 4 bases, and 17 bases lay in between. CDR1 SGHRS and CDR2 YFSETQ come from the germline V gene. CDR3 sequence: CASSLAGATSWYEQYF. The CDR3 coding sequence is TGCGCCAGCAGCTTGGCAGGGGCGACCTCATGGTACGAGCAGTACTTC.

V gene TRBV6-1 combines with J gene TRBJ1-2; D perhaps matches TRBD1 (5 bases). Deletions cut 4 bases from V and 5 bases from J, with 14 bases between. The CDR3 has 14 residues. The germline gives CDR1 MNHNS, CDR2 SASEGT. The CDR3: CASSGSGTGYGYTF. The CDR3 DNA follows: TGTGCCAGCAGTGGTTCCGGGACGGGATATGGCTACACCTTC.

The chain recombines TRBV7-6 with TRBJ2-7, with 10 bases aligning to TRBD2. J was trimmed by 2 bases and V by 5 bases; bases with no gene match: 6. The CDR3 extends over 15 amino acids. Germline values: CDR1 SGHVS, CDR2 FNYEAQ. The CDR3 DNA sequence: TGTGCCAGCAGCCAGGGACTAGCGCCGGCCTACGAGCAGTACTTC. Translation gives CASSQGLAPAYEQYF. Filled out from reference TRBV7-6 and TRBJ2-7, the complete variable domain reads GAGVSQSPRYKVTKRGQDVALRCDPISGHVSLYWYRQALGQGPEFLTYFNYEAQQDKSGLPNDRFSAERPEGSISTLTIQRTEQRDSAMYRCASSQGLAPAYEQYFGPGTRLTVT.

V and J are TRBV6-6 and TRBJ2-3; D is undetermined. Germline V lookup: CDR1 MNHNY, CDR2 SVGAGI (reference sequence). There are 13 residues in the CDR3. The V gene lost 1 base and the J gene lost 2 bases, with 4 bases spanning the gap. The CDR3 bases are TGTGCCAGCAGTTACTTTTCCACAGATACGCAGTATTTT. It specifies CASSYFSTDTQYF.

This chain connects TRBV27 to TRBJ2-5; D might be TRBD2 (5 bases). There are 15 residues in the CDR3. Trimming removed 5 bases from V and 4 bases from J, with 17 bases in between. Per germline, CDR1 MNHEY and CDR2 SMNVEV (reference sequence). The CDR3 sequence is CASSLRALMGETQYF. CDR3 coding DNA: TGTGCCAGCAGTCTGCGGGCCCTGATGGGAGAGACCCAGTACTTC.

The CDR3 spells CASSDRSSGRGLAKNIQYF. The CDR3 nucleotides read TGTGCCAGCAGTGACCGGTCTAGCGGGAGGGGATTAGCCAAAAACATTCAGTACTTC. This chain uses TRBV6-4 with TRBJ2-4; 12 bases are shared with TRBD2. The CDR3 covers 19 residues. From germline, CDR1 is MRHNA and CDR2 SNTAGT. Losses at the gene ends were 2 bases for V and 0 bases for J; bases not matched to a gene: 8.

This clone was recorded only once. Other DNA sequences in the same sample also yield this CDR3. V gene TRBV19 combines with J gene TRBJ2-2; no clear D gene. The germline V gene encodes CDR1 LNHDA and CDR2 SQIVND (reference sequence). Trimming removed 6 bases at V and 1 base at J, with 6 bases between. The CDR3 totals 13 residues. The CDR3 sequence: CASRVGNTGELFF. Here the CDR3 DNA reads TGTGCCAGTAGGGTCGGGAACACCGGGGAGCTGTTTTTT.

A note on this clone: This CDR3 is also generated by other DNA sequences in the sample. The chain couples TRBV4-1 to TRBJ1-1; no definite D call. The V and J ends lost 1 base and 2 bases respectively, with 8 bases between them. The CDR3 is 14 amino acids. Germline loops: CDR1 MGHRA, CDR2 YSYEKL. This CDR3 is CASSQVTANTEAFF. As DNA, the CDR3 is TGCGCCAGCAGCCAAGTCACCGCCAACACTGAAGCTTTCTTT.

The chain links TRBV5-1 to TRBJ2-1; no reliable D call. The CDR3 has 14 amino acids. V lost 3 bases and J lost 5, with 12 bases in between. Germline lookup yields CDR1 SGHRS and CDR2 YFSETQ. In nucleotides, the CDR3 is TGCGCCAGCAGCTGGAGAGACCCAAACAATGAGCAGTTCTTC. Residues: CASSWRDPNNEQFF.

The V and J genes are TRBV7-8 and TRBJ2-1; 9 bases align to TRBD1. The CDR3 has 16 amino acids. Unmatched junction bases numbered 11, after V lost 5 bases and J lost 6 bases. The germline V gene has CDR1 SGHVS and CDR2 FQNEAQ. CDR3 DNA sequence: TGTGCCAGCAGCCACACACCGGGACAGGGTCCCAATGAGCAGTTCTTC. The encoded protein is CASSHTPGQGPNEQFF.

The chain couples TRBV4-3 to TRBJ2-1; TRBD2 agrees at 7 bases. This CDR3 has 15 residues. Per germline, CDR1 LGHNA and CDR2 YSLEER. Germline trimming cut 0 bases from V and 6 bases from J; bases unmatched to any gene: 5. In DNA, the CDR3 is TGCGCCAGCAGCCAAGATCGACTAGCCCTCAATGAGCAGTTCTTC. Translated: CASSQDRLALNEQFF.

The chain is built from TRBV7-9 and TRBJ2-1; 9 bases map to TRBD1. Losses at the gene ends were 4 bases for V and 9 bases for J; bases not matched to a gene: 7. This CDR3 contains 14 residues. CDR1 is SEHNR, CDR2 FQNEAQ, per germline (reference sequence). In DNA, the CDR3 is TGTGCCAGCAGCTCGGGACAGGGTATCAGTGAGCAGTTCTTC. This sequence encodes CASSSGQGISEQFF.